Listed below are T cell receptor beta chains from one sample, sequenced in a study of cytomegalovirus exposure and HLA in healthy donors. Produced via immunoSEQ multiplex PCR; TCRdb's table is partial and in-frame only. The sample lists 200,000 or so clones, over 65% occurring once. Specimen: PBMCs. All receptors come from a man aged 18 to 30 in good health and CMV-seronegative. CDR3s include the opening cysteine and the closing phenylalanine or tryptophan. Fields, in order: clone size, D gene, V gene, J gene, CDR3 protein, CDR3 DNA. D genes are given only for firm matches. For some rows the clone size is stated as once, few or many, or as a class when expanded; others skip it.

-	-	TRBV2	TRBJ2-3	CAEHAGWITDTQYF	TGTGCCGAGCATGCGGGGTGGATTACAGATACGCAGTATTTT
few	TRBD1	TRBV4-1	TRBJ2-4	CASSQDPGQLAKNIQYF	TGCGCCAGCAGCCAAGATCCGGGACAGCTAGCCAAAAACATTCAGTACTTC
-	TRBD1	TRBV10-2	TRBJ2-3	CASSSGQAITDTQYF	TGCGCCAGCAGCTCCGGACAGGCGATCACAGATACGCAGTATTTT
-	-	TRBV10-3	TRBJ1-4	CASKDGNGLEKLFF	TGTGCCTCCAAAGACGGGAATGGTCTTGAAAAACTGTTTTTT
-	TRBD2	TRBV4-1	TRBJ2-7	CASSQASGRTEQYF	TGCGCCAGCAGCCAAGCTAGCGGGAGGACCGAGCAGTACTTC
-	-	TRBV19	TRBJ1-5	CASNTRSNQPQHF	TGTGCCAGTAATACGAGAAGCAATCAGCCCCAGCATTTT
once	TRBD2	TRBV29-1	TRBJ2-1	CSLERGYNNEQFF	TGCAGCCTTGAGCGGGGATACAACAATGAGCAGTTCTTC
-	-	TRBV5-4	TRBJ2-7	CASSLDRVYEQYF	TGTGCCAGCAGCCTAGACAGAGTTTACGAGCAGTACTTC
-	-	TRBV5-1	TRBJ2-7	CASSLGGGADEQYF	TGCGCCAGCAGCTTGGGAGGGGGGGCCGACGAGCAGTACTTC
-	-	TRBV7-9	TRBJ1-1	CASSLTGTRNTEAFF	TGTGCCAGCAGCTTAACCGGGACTAGGAACACTGAAGCTTTCTTT
once	-	TRBV6-5	TRBJ2-7	CASRTERLLFYEQYF	TGTGCCAGCAGGACGGAGCGACTCCTATTCTACGAGCAGTACTTC
few	TRBD1	TRBV12-5	TRBJ1-2	CASGLVLGQGVGGYTF	TGTGCTAGTGGTTTGGTCCTTGGACAGGGGGTCGGGGGCTACACCTTC
-	TRBD2	TRBV5-1	TRBJ2-7	CASSLGSTGGGEQYF	TGCGCCAGCAGCTTGGGCTCTACGGGAGGGGGCGAGCAGTACTTC
-	TRBD1	TRBV30	TRBJ1-4	CAWSTGQGPEKLFF	TGTGCCTGGAGTACGGGACAGGGTCCCGAAAAACTGTTTTTT
-	TRBD2	TRBV14	TRBJ2-1	CASSQVKGLAGDNEQFF	TGTGCCAGCAGCCAAGTTAAGGGACTAGCGGGAGACAATGAGCAGTTCTTC
-	-	TRBV10-1	TRBJ2-2	CASRGGRSGELFF	TGCGCCAGCAGAGGCGGTCGGTCCGGGGAGCTGTTTTTT
-	-	TRBV2	TRBJ1-5	CASSAGLLGVDQPQHF	TGTGCCAGCAGTGCTGGGCTCTTGGGCGTAGATCAGCCCCAGCATTTT
-	-	TRBV5-8	TRBJ1-4	CASSPGTQISTTNEKLFF	TGTGCCAGCAGCCCCGGGACACAAATTAGTACAACTAATGAAAAACTGTTTTTT
-	TRBD2	TRBV10-3	TRBJ2-5	CAISDSGGRQETQYF	TGTGCCATCAGTGATTCGGGGGGGCGACAAGAGACCCAGTACTTC
-	-	TRBV14	TRBJ1-3	CASSQDRPDSGNTIYF	TGTGCCAGCAGCCAAGACAGGCCCGACTCTGGAAACACCATATATTTT
few	-	TRBV5-6	TRBJ2-2	CASSPAAGNGELFF	TGTGCCAGCAGCCCCGCGGCGGGTAATGGGGAGCTGTTTTTT
few	-	TRBV19	TRBJ2-1	CASSISTDYNEQFF	TGTGCCAGTAGTATATCTACAGATTACAATGAGCAGTTCTTC
-	-	TRBV5-1	TRBJ2-6	CASSLPQGSGANVLTF	TGCGCCAGCAGCTTGCCACAGGGCTCTGGGGCCAACGTCCTGACTTTC
-	TRBD1	TRBV19	TRBJ1-2	CASSYRDRTDGYTF	TGTGCCAGTAGTTACCGGGACAGAACGGATGGCTACACCTTC
-	TRBD2	TRBV7-3	TRBJ2-3	CASSQTPGLVGDTQYF	TGTGCCAGCAGCCAAACCCCTGGACTAGTAGGTGATACGCAGTATTTT
-	-	TRBV21-1	TRBJ1-2	CASSIWTGVLGGYTF	TGTGCCAGCAGCATTTGGACAGGGGTCCTGGGGGGCTACACCTTC
-	TRBD1	TRBV29-1	TRBJ1-2	CSVLNDRVNGYTF	TGCAGCGTTCTTAACGACAGGGTGAATGGCTACACCTTC
-	TRBD1	TRBV9	TRBJ1-2	CASSGDRVNYGYTF	TGTGCCAGCAGCGGAGACAGGGTTAACTATGGCTACACCTTC
-	TRBD2	TRBV7-3	TRBJ2-1	CASSPIPGLEGKNEQFF	TGTGCCAGCAGCCCAATCCCGGGACTAGAGGGTAAGAATGAGCAGTTCTTC
-	TRBD2	TRBV15	TRBJ2-1	CATSRVLAYNNEQFF	TGTGCCACCAGCAGGGTACTAGCGTACAACAATGAGCAGTTCTTC
-	TRBD1	TRBV9	TRBJ1-1	CATSEGASGTEAFF	TGTGCCACGAGTGAGGGGGCGTCGGGGACTGAAGCTTTCTTT